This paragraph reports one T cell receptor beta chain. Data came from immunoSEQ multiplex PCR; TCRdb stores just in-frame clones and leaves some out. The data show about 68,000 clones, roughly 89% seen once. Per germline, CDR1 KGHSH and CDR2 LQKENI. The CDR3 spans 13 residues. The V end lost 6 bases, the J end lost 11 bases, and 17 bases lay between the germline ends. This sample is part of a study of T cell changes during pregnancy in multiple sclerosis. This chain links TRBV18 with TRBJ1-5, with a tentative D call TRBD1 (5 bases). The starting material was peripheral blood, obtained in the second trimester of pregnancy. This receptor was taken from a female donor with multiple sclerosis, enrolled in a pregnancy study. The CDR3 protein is CASSQGLGSSQHF. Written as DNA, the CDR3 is TGTGCCAGCTCCCAGGGCCTTGGATCGTCCCAGCATTTT.